These T cell receptor beta chains were read from a single sample in a study of blood T cell repertoires in COVID-19. Only in-frame clones appear in the TCRdb table, and some are missing; sequencing was by immunoSEQ multiplex PCR. This table holds fewer than 250,000 clones, about 88% found once. Sequences were obtained from peripheral blood. The receptor source for this set is a man younger than 40 with acute or convalescent COVID-19. CDR3s include the opening cysteine and the closing phenylalanine or tryptophan. The order of the fields is D gene, V gene, clone size, J gene, CDR3 protein, CDR3 DNA. The D gene is left open where the match is weak. Clone size is given for some rows only: seen once, a few or many times, or a class if the clone is expanded.

D gene: .; V gene: TRBV19; clone size: .; J gene: TRBJ1-2; CDR3 protein: CASSIWQANYGYTF; CDR3 DNA: TGTGCCAGTAGTATCTGGCAGGCGAACTATGGCTACACCTTC
D gene: .; V gene: TRBV9; clone size: once; J gene: TRBJ1-4; CDR3 protein: CASSPGGATNEKLFF; CDR3 DNA: TGTGCCAGCAGCCCCGGCGGGGCAACTAATGAAAAACTGTTTTTT
D gene: .; V gene: TRBV18; clone size: .; J gene: TRBJ1-1; CDR3 protein: CASSPRGVGETEAFF; CDR3 DNA: TGTGCCAGCTCACCACGGGGGGTGGGGGAAACTGAAGCTTTCTTT
D gene: TRBD1; V gene: TRBV5-4; clone size: .; J gene: TRBJ1-2; CDR3 protein: CASSLKGADGYTF; CDR3 DNA: TGTGCCAGCAGCTTAAAGGGGGCGGATGGCTACACCTTC
D gene: .; V gene: TRBV5-1; clone size: .; J gene: TRBJ1-1; CDR3 protein: CASSLEGEAFF; CDR3 DNA: TGCGCCAGCAGCTTGGAGGGAGAGGCTTTCTTT
D gene: .; V gene: TRBV10-3; clone size: few; J gene: TRBJ1-5; CDR3 protein: CAISGEPSNQPQHF; CDR3 DNA: TGTGCCATCAGTGGTGAGCCAAGCAATCAGCCCCAGCATTTT
D gene: .; V gene: TRBV7-2; clone size: .; J gene: TRBJ2-5; CDR3 protein: CASSPEWGLQETQYF; CDR3 DNA: TGTGCCAGCAGCCCCGAATGGGGACTCCAAGAGACCCAGTACTTC
D gene: TRBD2; V gene: TRBV5-1; clone size: .; J gene: TRBJ2-3; CDR3 protein: CASSLPSGASGDTQYF; CDR3 DNA: TGCGCCAGCAGCTTACCTAGCGGGGCGTCAGGGGATACGCAGTATTTT
D gene: TRBD1; V gene: TRBV18; clone size: .; J gene: TRBJ1-1; CDR3 protein: CASSRRQGHEAFF; CDR3 DNA: TGTGCCAGCTCAAGAAGACAGGGACATGAAGCTTTCTTT
D gene: .; V gene: TRBV5-8; clone size: .; J gene: TRBJ1-4; CDR3 protein: CASRPTGLKSEKLFF; CDR3 DNA: TGTGCCAGCAGACCTACAGGGCTTAAGTCTGAAAAACTGTTTTTT
D gene: TRBD1; V gene: TRBV30; clone size: .; J gene: TRBJ2-3; CDR3 protein: CAWSFPGTGPYTQYF; CDR3 DNA: TGTGCCTGGAGTTTCCCCGGGACAGGCCCATATACGCAGTATTTT
D gene: .; V gene: TRBV29-1; clone size: .; J gene: TRBJ2-1; CDR3 protein: CSVVRQGGNEQFF; CDR3 DNA: TGCAGCGTTGTGCGGCAGGGCGGCAATGAGCAGTTCTTC
D gene: .; V gene: TRBV28; clone size: .; J gene: TRBJ1-1; CDR3 protein: CASRGGLNTEAFF; CDR3 DNA: TGTGCCAGCAGGGGAGGGTTGAACACTGAAGCTTTCTTT
D gene: TRBD2; V gene: TRBV9; clone size: .; J gene: TRBJ2-5; CDR3 protein: CASSGPAASGGGKTQYF; CDR3 DNA: TGTGCCAGCAGCGGCCCCGCGGCTAGCGGGGGGGGGAAGACCCAGTACTTC
D gene: .; V gene: TRBV2; clone size: .; J gene: TRBJ1-1; CDR3 protein: CASKRLEQTEAFF; CDR3 DNA: TGTGCCAGCAAGAGACTCGAGCAGACTGAAGCTTTCTTT
D gene: .; V gene: TRBV4-1; clone size: .; J gene: TRBJ1-6; CDR3 protein: CASSQDQRSPLHF; CDR3 DNA: TGCGCCAGCAGCCAAGATCAGCGGTCACCCCTCCACTTT
D gene: TRBD2; V gene: TRBV20-1; clone size: .; J gene: TRBJ2-5; CDR3 protein: CSASQGLGAAQYF; CDR3 DNA: TGCAGTGCTAGTCAAGGACTAGGGGCGGCCCAGTACTTC
D gene: TRBD1; V gene: TRBV6-6; clone size: .; J gene: TRBJ2-5; CDR3 protein: CASSYPMGQGTQYF; CDR3 DNA: TGTGCCAGCAGTTACCCAATGGGACAGGGGACCCAGTACTTC
D gene: TRBD2; V gene: TRBV3-1/TRBV3-2; clone size: .; J gene: TRBJ2-3; CDR3 protein: CASSQGIAGGADTQYF; CDR3 DNA: TGTGCCAGCAGCCAGGGTATAGCGGGGGGAGCAGATACGCAGTATTTT
D gene: TRBD2; V gene: TRBV30; clone size: .; J gene: TRBJ2-2; CDR3 protein: CAWSDLTSANTGELFF; CDR3 DNA: TGTGCCTGGAGCGACTTGACTAGCGCTAACACCGGGGAGCTGTTTTTT
D gene: .; V gene: TRBV4-2; clone size: .; J gene: TRBJ1-3; CDR3 protein: CASSQQRVSGNTIYF; CDR3 DNA: TGTGCCAGCAGCCAGCAGCGGGTCTCTGGAAACACCATATATTTT
D gene: TRBD1; V gene: TRBV29-1; clone size: once; J gene: TRBJ1-1; CDR3 protein: CSVEEGQGFEAFF; CDR3 DNA: TGCAGCGTTGAAGAAGGACAGGGGTTTGAAGCTTTCTTT
D gene: .; V gene: TRBV21-1; clone size: .; J gene: TRBJ1-2; CDR3 protein: CASSTRQGGYGYTF; CDR3 DNA: TGTGCCAGCAGCACTAGACAGGGCGGTTATGGCTACACCTTC
D gene: .; V gene: TRBV30; clone size: .; J gene: TRBJ1-1; CDR3 protein: CAWSVLPGGGTEAFF; CDR3 DNA: TGTGCCTGGAGTGTACTCCCCGGGGGGGGCACTGAAGCTTTCTTT
D gene: .; V gene: TRBV6-4; clone size: .; J gene: TRBJ1-5; CDR3 protein: CASSLPGGNQPQHF; CDR3 DNA: TGTGCCAGCAGTTTACCCGGGGGCAATCAGCCCCAGCATTTT
D gene: .; V gene: TRBV18; clone size: few; J gene: TRBJ2-1; CDR3 protein: CASCRDSGSYNEQFF; CDR3 DNA: TGTGCCAGCTGCAGGGATTCGGGCTCCTACAATGAGCAGTTCTTC
D gene: .; V gene: TRBV7-8; clone size: .; J gene: TRBJ2-5; CDR3 protein: CASSRTQGQETQYF; CDR3 DNA: TGTGCCAGCAGCAGAACACAGGGCCAAGAGACCCAGTACTTC
D gene: .; V gene: TRBV9; clone size: .; J gene: TRBJ1-4; CDR3 protein: CASSVGVGGYEKLFF; CDR3 DNA: TGTGCCAGCAGCGTAGGCGTGGGCGGGTATGAAAAACTGTTTTTT
D gene: TRBD1; V gene: TRBV9; clone size: .; J gene: TRBJ1-1; CDR3 protein: CASSPGGGKSSTEAFF; CDR3 DNA: TGTGCCAGCAGCCCAGGAGGGGGCAAATCGAGCACTGAAGCTTTCTTT
D gene: .; V gene: TRBV27; clone size: .; J gene: TRBJ1-4; CDR3 protein: CAIKAGEKLFF; CDR3 DNA: TGTGCCATCAAAGCAGGGGAAAAACTGTTTTTT
D gene: .; V gene: TRBV10-2; clone size: .; J gene: TRBJ1-5; CDR3 protein: CASSVPTDSNQPQHF; CDR3 DNA: TGCGCCAGCAGTGTTCCGACAGATAGCAATCAGCCCCAGCATTTT
D gene: TRBD1; V gene: TRBV30; clone size: .; J gene: TRBJ2-2; CDR3 protein: CAWSLQGAGELFF; CDR3 DNA: TGTGCCTGGAGCTTGCAGGGGGCCGGGGAGCTGTTTTTT
D gene: .; V gene: TRBV24-1; clone size: .; J gene: TRBJ1-5; CDR3 protein: CATSTAQGEPQHF; CDR3 DNA: TGTGCCACCAGTACTGCCCAAGGGGAGCCCCAGCATTTT
D gene: .; V gene: TRBV10-2; clone size: once; J gene: TRBJ1-5; CDR3 protein: CASSLANNQPQHF; CDR3 DNA: TGCGCCAGCAGTTTGGCCAACAATCAGCCCCAGCATTTT
D gene: .; V gene: TRBV3-1/TRBV3-2; clone size: .; J gene: TRBJ2-2; CDR3 protein: CASSSGHSLRAGELFF; CDR3 DNA: TGTGCCAGCAGCTCAGGCCACTCACTCAGGGCCGGGGAGCTGTTTTTT
D gene: .; V gene: TRBV27; clone size: .; J gene: TRBJ1-2; CDR3 protein: CASSLSGAGTNYGYTF; CDR3 DNA: TGTGCCAGCAGTTTATCGGGCGCAGGAACTAACTATGGCTACACCTTC
D gene: TRBD2; V gene: TRBV24-1; clone size: .; J gene: TRBJ2-1; CDR3 protein: CATSDPLAGVRNEQFF; CDR3 DNA: TGTGCCACCAGTGACCCTCTAGCGGGAGTTAGGAATGAGCAGTTCTTC
D gene: TRBD1; V gene: TRBV6-2/TRBV6-3; clone size: .; J gene: TRBJ1-2; CDR3 protein: CASSYEAGGDYGYTF; CDR3 DNA: TGTGCCAGCAGTTATGAGGCAGGGGGCGACTATGGCTACACCTTC
D gene: TRBD2; V gene: TRBV18; clone size: once; J gene: TRBJ2-5; CDR3 protein: CASSPRRGDQETQYF; CDR3 DNA: TGTGCCAGCTCACCTCGGCGGGGGGACCAAGAGACCCAGTACTTC
D gene: TRBD1; V gene: TRBV19; clone size: .; J gene: TRBJ2-1; CDR3 protein: CATGTAYNEQFF; CDR3 DNA: TGTGCCACCGGGACAGCATACAATGAGCAGTTCTTC
D gene: TRBD2; V gene: TRBV4-1; clone size: .; J gene: TRBJ2-4; CDR3 protein: CASSQSSGRAGSKNIQYF; CDR3 DNA: TGCGCCAGCAGCCAGAGTAGCGGGAGGGCCGGGTCCAAAAACATTCAGTACTTC
D gene: .; V gene: TRBV3-1/TRBV3-2; clone size: .; J gene: TRBJ2-5; CDR3 protein: CASSQGVGRGGVGETQYF; CDR3 DNA: TGTGCCAGCAGCCAAGGAGTCGGGAGAGGCGGGGTAGGAGAGACCCAGTACTTC
D gene: .; V gene: TRBV11-2; clone size: .; J gene: TRBJ2-1; CDR3 protein: CASSLGQGINEQFF; CDR3 DNA: TGTGCCAGCAGCTTAGGGCAGGGGATCAATGAGCAGTTCTTC
D gene: .; V gene: TRBV9; clone size: .; J gene: TRBJ2-5; CDR3 protein: CASSLTETQYF; CDR3 DNA: TGTGCCAGCAGCCTCACTGAGACCCAGTACTTC
D gene: TRBD2; V gene: TRBV5-1; clone size: .; J gene: TRBJ2-1; CDR3 protein: CASSRGLAQEQFF; CDR3 DNA: TGCGCCAGCAGCCGAGGACTAGCCCAGGAGCAGTTCTTC
D gene: TRBD1; V gene: TRBV27; clone size: few; J gene: TRBJ1-5; CDR3 protein: CASSLLRPTGGLKSNQPQHF; CDR3 DNA: TGTGCCAGCAGTTTATTACGTCCTACAGGGGGTTTGAAGAGCAATCAGCCCCAGCATTTT
D gene: .; V gene: TRBV28; clone size: .; J gene: TRBJ1-1; CDR3 protein: CATLRNTEAFF; CDR3 DNA: TGTGCCACTCTTCGGAACACTGAAGCTTTCTTT
D gene: .; V gene: TRBV11-2; clone size: .; J gene: TRBJ2-7; CDR3 protein: CASSLDSSYEQYF; CDR3 DNA: TGTGCCAGCAGCTTGGACAGCTCCTACGAGCAGTACTTC
D gene: TRBD1; V gene: TRBV25-1; clone size: once; J gene: TRBJ2-5; CDR3 protein: CASSAPGTGGKTQYF; CDR3 DNA: TGTGCCAGCAGTGCCCCCGGGACAGGGGGAAAGACCCAGTACTTC
D gene: TRBD1; V gene: TRBV19; clone size: once; J gene: TRBJ2-5; CDR3 protein: CASGDRGETQYF; CDR3 DNA: TGTGCCAGCGGGGACAGGGGAGAGACCCAGTACTTC
D gene: TRBD1; V gene: TRBV5-4; clone size: .; J gene: TRBJ2-7; CDR3 protein: CASRAGQGTIEQYF; CDR3 DNA: TGTGCCAGCAGGGCGGGACAGGGTACGATCGAGCAGTACTTC
D gene: TRBD2; V gene: TRBV5-1; clone size: .; J gene: TRBJ2-3; CDR3 protein: CASGTSGGNTQYF; CDR3 DNA: TGCGCCAGCGGCACTAGCGGGGGAAATACGCAGTATTTT
D gene: TRBD1; V gene: TRBV29-1; clone size: few; J gene: TRBJ1-1; CDR3 protein: CSALRDSFTEAFF; CDR3 DNA: TGCAGCGCCCTTCGGGACAGCTTTACTGAAGCTTTCTTT
D gene: TRBD1; V gene: TRBV2; clone size: .; J gene: TRBJ2-3; CDR3 protein: CASSLRGLADTQYF; CDR3 DNA: TGTGCCAGCAGTCTCAGGGGGCTGGCAGATACGCAGTATTTT
D gene: TRBD1; V gene: TRBV28; clone size: .; J gene: TRBJ1-1; CDR3 protein: CASSLYRGFTEAFF; CDR3 DNA: TGTGCCAGCAGTTTATACAGGGGGTTCACTGAAGCTTTCTTT
D gene: .; V gene: TRBV7-2; clone size: .; J gene: TRBJ2-1; CDR3 protein: CASSLGGQGGVNEQFF; CDR3 DNA: TGTGCCAGCAGCTTAGGAGGACAGGGAGGGGTGAATGAGCAGTTCTTC
D gene: TRBD2; V gene: TRBV5-6; clone size: .; J gene: TRBJ2-5; CDR3 protein: CASSLGGRGETQYF; CDR3 DNA: TGTGCCAGCAGCTTGGGCGGGAGGGGTGAGACCCAGTACTTC